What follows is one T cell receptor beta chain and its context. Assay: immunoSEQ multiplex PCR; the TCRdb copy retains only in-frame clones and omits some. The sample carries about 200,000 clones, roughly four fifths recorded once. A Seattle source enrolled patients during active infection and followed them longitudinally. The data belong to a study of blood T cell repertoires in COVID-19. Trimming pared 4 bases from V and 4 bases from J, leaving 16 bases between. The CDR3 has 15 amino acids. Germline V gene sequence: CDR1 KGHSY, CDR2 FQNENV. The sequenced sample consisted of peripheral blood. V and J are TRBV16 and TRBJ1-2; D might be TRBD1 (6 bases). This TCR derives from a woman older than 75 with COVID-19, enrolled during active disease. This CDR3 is CASSPTTGISYGYTF. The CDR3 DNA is TGTGCCAGCAGCCCAACTACAGGGATATCCTATGGCTACACCTTC.